Below, 3 T cell receptor beta chains from the same sample are listed, as sequenced in a study of shared clonotypes between healthy human individuals. Only in-frame clones appear in the TCRdb table, and some are missing; sequencing was by immunoSEQ multiplex PCR. Of 950,000 to 1,100,000 clones listed, more than 60% were seen once; the top ten hold approximately 1.5%. Sequencing input: memory CD4+ T cells sorted from blood. Subset here: CD45RA-negative fraction. These receptors all stem from a man younger than 35 in good health.

The table lists this clone with a few counts. This sample includes further DNA sequences coding for the same CDR3. The V call is TRBV5-4, the J call TRBJ2-7; D perhaps matches TRBD1 (5 bases). The germline gives CDR1 SGHNT, CDR2 YYREEE (reference sequence). V lost 0 bases and J 2 bases, leaving 6 bases between the germline ends. CDR3 length: 13 amino acids. The CDR3 bases are TGTGCCAGCAGCTTGGACAGGCCCTACGAGCAGTACTTC. Translating gives CASSLDRPYEQYF.

The chain joins TRBV7-9 to TRBJ1-3; D is unresolved. Trimming cost V 0 bases and J 0 bases, with 6 bases left between them. This CDR3 is 15 amino acids long. The germline CDR1 and CDR2 sequences are SEHNR and FQNEAQ (reference sequence). This chain's CDR3 is CASSLAELSGNTIYF. Here the CDR3 DNA reads TGTGCCAGCAGCTTAGCGGAACTCTCTGGAAACACCATATATTTT.

This chain links TRBV10-3 with TRBJ1-5, with TRBD1 matching over 7 bases. The CDR3 is made up of 15 amino acids. Germline trimming cut 6 bases from V and 3 bases from J; bases unmatched to any gene: 8. Per the germline V gene, CDR1 is ENHRY and CDR2 is SYGVKD. CDR3 protein: CAIRQGLENNQPQHF. The DNA for the CDR3 is TGTGCCATCAGACAGGGGTTAGAGAACAATCAGCCCCAGCATTTT.